The 23 T cell receptor beta chains reported below all come from one sample, sequenced in a study of blood T cell repertoires in COVID-19. Assay used: immunoSEQ multiplex PCR; TCRdb lists only in-frame clones, some missing. The table has over 350,000 clones, 70% to 90% seen once. The source material was PBMCs or T cells enriched from blood (not recorded which). The receptors stem from a woman in her thirties with acute COVID-19.

This rearrangement joins TRBV6-4 to TRBJ2-1; 9 nucleotides line up with TRBD1. V dropped 4 bases and J dropped 1; count of bases not matched to a gene: 5. CDR3 length equals 16 residues. CDR1 MRHNA and CDR2 SNTAGT come from the germline V gene. CDR3 nucleotides: TGTGCCAGCAGTGCAACCGACAGGGGGTCCTACAATGAGCAGTTCTTC. The encoded protein is CASSATDRGSYNEQFF.

This clone has just one count. This chain links TRBV10-2 with TRBJ2-7, with D possibly being TRBD2 (6 bases). Looked up from germline, CDR1 is WSHSY and CDR2 is SAAADI. Trimming took off 0 bases at V and 3 bases at J, with 18 bases between the two ends. The CDR3 is 17 amino acids. In DNA form, the CDR3 reads TGCGCCAGCAGTGAGTCGATTGGGCGGGGCTCCTTCTACGAGCAGTACTTC. Residues: CASSESIGRGSFYEQYF.

The chain combines TRBV21-1 with TRBJ2-3; TRBD2 reflects the table's D call only, with no check against the DNA. TRBV21-1 is deemed a pseudogene. There are 16 residues in the CDR3. The chain's CDR3 is CASSKTGGEGTDTQYF. The CDR3 DNA is TGTGCCAGCAGCAAAACGGGGGGGGAAGGCACAGATACGCAGTATTTT.

The chain links TRBV5-1 to TRBJ1-1; perhaps TRBD1 as D (6 bases). CDR3 length: 15 amino acids. With 5 bases removed from V and 3 bases from J, the gap between germline ends came to 17 bases. CDR1 SGHRS and CDR2 YFSETQ come from the germline V gene. CDR3 bases: TGCGCCAGCAGATTTGGGGGGGCCGGGGACACTGAAGCTTTCTTT. Its translation is CASRFGGAGDTEAFF.

This chain's CDR3 is CASSPRGGRETGELFF. CDR3 DNA: TGTGCCAGCAGCCCCCGTGGTGGGAGGGAAACCGGGGAGCTGTTTTTT. This chain joins TRBV11-2 and TRBJ2-2; 7 nucleotides match TRBD2. Losses at the gene ends were 5 bases for V and 5 bases for J; bases not matched to a gene: 11. The CDR3 spans 16 residues. Germline values: CDR1 SGHAT, CDR2 FQNNGV.

V and J are TRBV6-5 and TRBJ2-1, with TRBD1 as a possible D gene (6 bases). Germline V gene lookup returns CDR1 MNHEY and CDR2 SVGAGI. CDR3 length equals 13 residues. Deletions cut 8 bases from V and 6 bases from J, with 14 bases between. This chain's CDR3 is CASRTGYFNEQFF. CDR3 nucleotide sequence: TGTGCCAGCCGAACAGGGTACTTCAATGAGCAGTTCTTC.

This clone was observed once. This chain uses TRBV10-3 with TRBJ2-6; 8 nucleotides align to TRBD2. The V gene end was trimmed by 6 bases and the J gene end by 3 bases; junction bases not matched to a gene: 10. CDR3 length: 17 residues. Germline V gene sequence: CDR1 ENHRY, CDR2 SYGVKD. CDR3 protein: CAIRPGGGSSGANVLTF. DNA of the CDR3: TGTGCCATCAGACCCGGGGGGGGCTCTAGTGGGGCCAACGTCCTGACTTTC.

Written as DNA, the CDR3 is TGTGCCAGCAGCCAAGATCTCGATCAGCCCCAGCATTTT. Its translation: CASSQDLDQPQHF. The chain uses TRBV4-2 and TRBJ1-5; D call uncertain. The CDR3 extends over 13 amino acids. The V end lost 0 bases, the J end lost 5 bases, and 5 bases lay between the germline ends. From germline, CDR1 is LGHNA and CDR2 YNFKEQ.

The rearrangement links TRBV19 to TRBJ2-6; D may be TRBD1 (6 bases). The CDR3 is 17 amino acids. Germline V gene lookup returns CDR1 LNHDA and CDR2 SQIVND (reference sequence). V lost 7 bases and J 0 bases, leaving 16 bases between the germline ends. The CDR3 region has the DNA TGTGCCAGTACCACCGGGACAATCGGCTCTGGGGCCAACGTCCTGACTTTC. It yields the protein CASTTGTIGSGANVLTF.

This clone was counted a few times. This sequence joins TRBV7-2 and TRBJ2-1; no reliable D call. V lost 1 base, J lost 9 bases, and 16 bases lay in between. Germline assignment: CDR1 SGHTA and CDR2 FQGNSA. This CDR3 spans 15 amino acids. The CDR3 here is CASSLGSTTHAEQFF. In nucleotides, the CDR3 is TGTGCCAGCAGCTTAGGTAGCACGACCCATGCTGAGCAGTTCTTC.

The chain combines TRBV11-2 with TRBJ2-2; D is possibly TRBD2 (6 bases). The length of the CDR3 is 15 residues. The V end lost 3 bases, the J end lost 3 bases, and 11 bases lay between the germline ends. Per germline, CDR1 SGHAT and CDR2 FQNNGV. In DNA, the CDR3 is TGTGCCAGCAGCTTGACCGGGGGTTACACCGGGGAGCTGTTTTTT. Translated, it gives CASSLTGGYTGELFF.

The chain has TRBV2 and TRBJ1-1, with TRBD1 matching over 11 bases. Germline V gives CDR1 SNHLY, CDR2 FYNNEI. The CDR3 has 16 residues. Losses at the gene ends were 6 bases for V and 2 bases for J; bases not matched to a gene: 8. This CDR3 is CASRPWTGGVNTEAFF. In DNA form, the CDR3 reads TGTGCCAGCAGGCCATGGACAGGGGGCGTCAACACTGAAGCTTTCTTT.

This clone was seen once. The chain combines TRBV18 with TRBJ1-6; a weak D match, TRBD1 (6 bases). Germline V gene data show CDR1 as KGHSH and CDR2 as LQKENI. The CDR3 is made up of 15 amino acids. V shed 2 bases and J shed 7 bases, with 12 bases lying between them. The CDR3, as DNA: TGTGCCAGCTCACCAAGTCAACAGGGAAATTCACCCCTCCACTTT. Protein sequence: CASSPSQQGNSPLHF.

V and J are TRBV12-5 and TRBJ1-2, with a possible D match to TRBD1 (6 bases). The V gene's germline CDR1 is LGHNT and CDR2 FRNRAP. V lost 0 bases, J lost 3 bases, and 14 bases lay in between. The CDR3 length is 16 residues. The CDR3 spells CASGLVLAGEHYGYTF. The CDR3 bases are TGTGCTAGTGGTTTGGTATTAGCAGGGGAGCACTATGGCTACACCTTC. Full variable domain (missing parts from reference TRBV12-5 and TRBJ1-2): DARVTQTPRHKVTEMGQEVTMRCQPILGHNTVFWYRQTMMQGLELLAYFRNRAPLDDSGMPKDRFSAEMPDATLATLKIQPSEPRDSAVYFCASGLVLAGEHYGYTFGSGTRLTVV.

In its sample, this clone was seen once. V gene TRBV4-2 combines with J gene TRBJ2-1, with a possible D match to TRBD2 (6 bases). Between the trimmed V and J ends, which lost 1 base and 8 bases, there was a span of 15 bases. From germline, CDR1 is LGHNA and CDR2 YNFKEQ. The CDR3 consists of 15 residues. CDR3 DNA sequence: TGTGCCAGCAGCCAAGGGGGCGGGGACGTCGATGAGCAGTTCTTC. Amino acids: CASSQGGGDVDEQFF.

V gene TRBV27 combines with J gene TRBJ2-1; possible D gene TRBD1, 5 bases. This CDR3 has 14 amino acids. The germline V gene encodes CDR1 MNHEY and CDR2 SMNVEV (reference sequence). The germline V and J ends were trimmed by 1 base and 8 bases, with 12 bases remaining between them. The DNA for the CDR3 is TGTGCCAGCAGTTTATTCCGCAGGGTGGATGAGCAGTTCTTC. Translated, it gives CASSLFRRVDEQFF.

The chain carries TRBV14 and TRBJ1-6; no clear D. V lost 4 bases to trimming and J lost 4 bases, with 5 bases between them. The CDR3 has 13 residues. CDR1 and CDR2 (germline): SGHDN, FVKESK. Here the CDR3 reads CASSRGYNSPLHF. The CDR3, as DNA: TGTGCCAGCAGCCGCGGATATAATTCACCCCTCCACTTT.

The chain uses TRBV20-1 and TRBJ1-2; a possible D gene is TRBD1 (6 bases). V gave up 4 bases and J gave up 12 bases, with 15 bases separating them. The germline CDR1 and CDR2 sequences are DFQATT and SNEGSKA (reference sequence). There are 11 residues in the CDR3. CDR3 coding DNA: TGCAGTGCTAACAGGGACCAGGGTGACACCTTC. Translating gives CSANRDQGDTF.

A note on this clone: One end of the junction does not line up with germline, which may come from a read error. This sequence joins TRBV4-1 and TRBJ1-4, with TRBD1 matching 7 bases. CDR3 length: 14 amino acids. Germline V lookup: CDR1 MGHRA, CDR2 YSYEKL. The CDR3 coding sequence is TGCGCCAGCAGCAAAGACAGGGTTGATGAAAAACTGTTTTTT. It translates to CASSKDRVDEKLFF.

V and J are TRBV7-6 and TRBJ2-2, with D possibly TRBD2 on 5 matching bases. The CDR3 is 13 amino acids. V lost 1 base to trimming and J lost 8 bases, with 8 bases between them. CDR1 SGHVS and CDR2 FNYEAQ come from the germline V gene. The DNA for the CDR3 is TGTGCCAGCAGCTTAGGAGGGCGAGGGGAGCTGTTTTTT. It specifies CASSLGGRGELFF.

The rearrangement joins TRBV4-1 to TRBJ1-4, with 8 positions matching TRBD1. The CDR3 covers 12 residues. V trimming: 4 bases; J trimming: 17 bases; junction bases outside the gene matches: 9. Looked up from germline, CDR1 is MGHRA and CDR2 is YSYEKL. CDR3 residues: CASSPEVGTGFF. The CDR3 coding sequence is TGCGCCAGCAGCCCGGAGGTAGGGACAGGTTTTTTT.

V gene TRBV24-1 combines with J gene TRBJ2-2; D is perhaps TRBD1 (6 bases). Looked up from germline, CDR1 is KGHDR and CDR2 is SFDVKD. Trimming removed 5 bases at V and 1 base at J, with 10 bases between. The CDR3 sequence is 15 residues long. The CDR3 nucleotides are TGTGCCACCAGTGTTCGAGGGGGGAACACCGGGGAGCTGTTTTTT. Translation: CATSVRGGNTGELFF.

The V and J genes are TRBV20-1 and TRBJ1-5; tentative D call: TRBD1 (5 bases). CDR3 size: 14 residues. Trimming left V 3 bases short and J 2 bases short, with 11 bases between. Germline loops: CDR1 DFQATT, CDR2 SNEGSKA (reference sequence). CDR3 nucleotide sequence: TGCAGTGCTAGTCCCAGGGCGGGCAATCAGCCCCAGCATTTT. Protein product: CSASPRAGNQPQHF.